These T cell receptor beta chains were read from a single sample in a study of shared clonotypes between healthy human individuals. Clones were sequenced by immunoSEQ multiplex PCR, and TCRdb holds only the in-frame ones, with some missing. The profile shows some 650,000 clones, approximately 97% of them singletons. Sequenced: naive CD4+ T cells sorted from blood. All receptors derive from a woman aged 30 to 39 in good health. Each CDR3 is given with its conserved first and last residue. A D gene is named only where the DNA matches it firmly. Size tells how often a clone was seen (once, few, many) or the class of an expanded clone, and some rows leave it out.

v_call	d_call	j_call	clone_size	cdr3_nt	cdr3_aa
TRBV10-3	-	TRBJ2-7	-	TGTGCCATAAAAGGGAGGACCGGCGAGCAGTACTTC	CAIKGRTGEQYF
TRBV6-1	TRBD1	TRBJ2-2	-	TGTGCCAGCAGGGGACAGGGGTCGGGCACCGGGGAGCTGTTTTTT	CASRGQGSGTGELFF
TRBV14	-	TRBJ2-7	-	TGTGCCAGCAGCTTACCGACCTTTCTCGGGACAGAGCAGTACTTC	CASSLPTFLGTEQYF
TRBV2	-	TRBJ2-1	-	TGTGCCAGCAATGAAGAGGACTTCACCTACAATGAGCAGTTCTTC	CASNEEDFTYNEQFF
TRBV4-1	TRBD1	TRBJ1-4	-	TGCGCCAGCAGCCACTACGGGACAGGGAATGAAAAACTGTTTTTT	CASSHYGTGNEKLFF
TRBV5-6	-	TRBJ1-4	-	TGTGCCAGCAGCGGAACAGGGTGGGGGGATGAAAAACTGTTTTTT	CASSGTGWGDEKLFF
TRBV7-2	TRBD2	TRBJ2-1	-	TGTGCCAGCAGCTTAGTGGGACTAGGGAACAATGAGCAGTTCTTC	CASSLVGLGNNEQFF
TRBV28	-	TRBJ2-7	-	TGTGCCAGCAGTTTATATCGGGACCCATACGAGCAGTACTTC	CASSLYRDPYEQYF
TRBV7-9	-	TRBJ2-5	once	TGTGCCAGCAGCCTCAGGGTTCTAGAGACCCAGTACTTC	CASSLRVLETQYF
TRBV5-1	-	TRBJ2-1	-	TGCGCCAGCAGCTTCATTAGGACAGTCAATGAGCAGTTCTTC	CASSFIRTVNEQFF
TRBV7-9	-	TRBJ1-4	-	TGTGCCAGCAGCCCCCAAAAAACAACTAATGAAAAACTGTTTTTT	CASSPQKTTNEKLFF
TRBV28	TRBD1	TRBJ1-1	-	TGTGCCAGCAGCCAGGACAGGGGAGATGCTTTCTTT	CASSQDRGDAFF
TRBV5-1	-	TRBJ1-1	-	TGCGCCAGCAGCTTAACAGGGATTACCAGCACTGAAGCTTTCTTT	CASSLTGITSTEAFF
TRBV2	TRBD1	TRBJ1-1	-	TGTGCCAGTACCATATTCCGGGACAGGGACGGCGCTGAAGCTTTCTTT	CASTIFRDRDGAEAFF
TRBV7-8	-	TRBJ2-5	-	TGTGCCAGCAGCTTCGGAGGGGAGGAGACCCAGTACTTC	CASSFGGEETQYF
TRBV28	TRBD1	TRBJ1-2	-	TGTGCCAGCAGTTTCCAGGACAGGGCCCACTATGGCTACACCTTC	CASSFQDRAHYGYTF
TRBV11-2	-	TRBJ1-1	-	TGTGCCAGCAGCTTAGATTCAAGGGGGGGAGGCACTGAAGCTTTCTTT	CASSLDSRGGGTEAFF
TRBV7-9	-	TRBJ1-4	-	TGTGCCAGCAGCTCCCGGGGGAGCAGGGGCCTTAGGGAAAAACTGTTTTTT	CASSSRGSRGLREKLFF
TRBV7-7	TRBD2	TRBJ2-1	-	TGTGCCAGCAGCCCGCAACGAGGGAACGGGACTAGCGGGAGAAATGAGCAGTTCTTC	CASSPQRGNGTSGRNEQFF
TRBV2	-	TRBJ2-7	-	TGTGCCAGCAGTGAGGGGGCGGACAGCCTGGCCGAGCAGTACTTC	CASSEGADSLAEQYF
TRBV7-9	TRBD2	TRBJ2-5	-	TGTGCCAGCAGCCCGGGACTAGCGGAAAACTTCCAAGAGACCCAGTACTTC	CASSPGLAENFQETQYF
TRBV4-1	-	TRBJ1-4	-	TGCGCCAGCAGCCAAATCGTTGCAACTAATGAAAAACTGTTTTTT	CASSQIVATNEKLFF
TRBV11-3	TRBD2	TRBJ2-1	-	TGTGCCAGCAGCTTAGGTAGCGGGAGGGCCTACAATGAGCAGTTCTTC	CASSLGSGRAYNEQFF
TRBV28	TRBD2	TRBJ2-1	-	TGTGCCAGCGCTCAAGGGACTAGCGGAACCTACAATGAGCAGTTCTTC	CASAQGTSGTYNEQFF
TRBV10-3	-	TRBJ1-5	-	TGTGCCATCAGTGAGCGCGAACCCTTGGTCCAGCCCCAGCATTTT	CAISEREPLVQPQHF
TRBV28	-	TRBJ2-2	-	TGTGCCAGCAGTTTCACCGGGACACAGAACACCGGGGAGCTGTTTTTT	CASSFTGTQNTGELFF
TRBV6-5	TRBD1	TRBJ2-3	-	TGTGCCAGCAGTTACTCAGAACGGACAGGCCGTCAGTATTTT	CASSYSERTGRQYF
TRBV5-1	-	TRBJ2-2	-	TGCGCCAGCAGCTTGGCCAACGACTATCGCACCGGGGAGCTGTTTTTT	CASSLANDYRTGELFF
TRBV5-1	-	TRBJ1-6	-	TGCGCCAGCAGTCAAAATGCAGGTGGACTTAATTCACCCCTCCACTTT	CASSQNAGGLNSPLHF
TRBV28	TRBD1	TRBJ2-7	-	TGTGCCAGCAGTTTTTCCGGGACAGGGGTCTCCTACGAGCAGTACTTC	CASSFSGTGVSYEQYF
TRBV7-8	-	TRBJ1-1	-	TGTGCCAGCAGCTTCCAGAAGGTCCGGAACACTGAAGCTTTCTTT	CASSFQKVRNTEAFF
TRBV15	TRBD1	TRBJ1-2	-	TGTGCCACCAGCAGTGGCACCACGACAGGGGGCTATGGCTACACCTTC	CATSSGTTTGGYGYTF
TRBV6-1	-	TRBJ1-1	-	TGTGCCAGCAGTGAATTGGGGAGGTACGCTTTCTTT	CASSELGRYAFF
TRBV6-1	-	TRBJ1-2	-	TGTGCCAGCAGTGACTATGCGACAGGTCGAAACTATGGCTACACCTTC	CASSDYATGRNYGYTF
TRBV19	TRBD2	TRBJ2-7	-	TGTGCCAGTAGTACCCCCGGACTAGCGGGAGAATTAGGCCACGAGCAGTACTTC	CASSTPGLAGELGHEQYF
TRBV28	TRBD2	TRBJ2-2	-	TGTGCCAGCAGTGTAAGAATAGGGACTAGCGGGAGAACTGCCGGGGAGCTGTTTTTT	CASSVRIGTSGRTAGELFF
TRBV28	TRBD1	TRBJ1-2	-	TGTGCCAGCAGTTTAGATGGACAGGGAACTAGTGGCTACACCTTC	CASSLDGQGTSGYTF
TRBV4-2	-	TRBJ1-2	-	TGTGCCAGCAGCCAAGGGGGGCAGGGGAACTATGGCTACACCTTC	CASSQGGQGNYGYTF
TRBV9	-	TRBJ2-1	-	TGTGCCAGCAGCGTAGTTGGTCAGAGCTCCTACAATGAGCAGTTCTTC	CASSVVGQSSYNEQFF
TRBV7-9	TRBD1	TRBJ2-6	-	TGTGCCAGCAGCGACTCCGGGACAGGGGGCGTTGGGGCCAACGTCCTGACTTTC	CASSDSGTGGVGANVLTF
TRBV28	TRBD1	TRBJ1-5	-	TGTGCCAGCAGTCGGGACAGTCTCAGTCAGCCCCAGCATTTT	CASSRDSLSQPQHF
TRBV28	-	TRBJ2-7	-	TGTGCCAGCAGTTTTGCCCCCCCGAGGCAGGTCTACTTC	CASSFAPPRQVYF
TRBV19	TRBD2	TRBJ2-1	-	TGTGCCAGTAGTATGGGGACTAGCTACAATGAGCAGTTCTTC	CASSMGTSYNEQFF
TRBV4-1	TRBD2	TRBJ2-5	-	TGCGCCAGCAGCCAGGGACTATTGGAGACCCAGTACTTC	CASSQGLLETQYF
TRBV5-6	TRBD1	TRBJ1-1	-	TGTGCCAGCAGCTCCCCAACAGGGGGCAACACTGAAGCTTTCTTT	CASSSPTGGNTEAFF
TRBV7-9	TRBD1	TRBJ2-7	-	TGTGCCAGCAGCTTGGGGACAGGGGGGCACGAGCAGTACTTC	CASSLGTGGHEQYF
TRBV7-2	TRBD2	TRBJ2-5	-	TGTGCCAGCAGCTTAGTAGCGGGAGTGGAGGAGACCCAGTACTTC	CASSLVAGVEETQYF
TRBV2	TRBD2	TRBJ2-7	once	TGTGCCAGCAGTGAGTACGGGAGGCCGAACTACGAGCAGTACTTC	CASSEYGRPNYEQYF
TRBV29-1	-	TRBJ2-7	once	TGCAGCGTTGCGGGTCGGACAGAAGGCCTCGAGCAGTACTTC	CSVAGRTEGLEQYF
TRBV4-2	-	TRBJ1-3	-	TGTGCCAGCAGCCTACAGGACGACTCTGGAAACACCATATATTTT	CASSLQDDSGNTIYF
TRBV29-1	-	TRBJ1-1	-	TGCAGCGTTGACCCACAGGGCAGTTTGAACACTGAAGCTTTCTTT	CSVDPQGSLNTEAFF
TRBV19	TRBD2	TRBJ2-7	-	TGTGCCAGTAGTCTCCTCTACGGGACTAGCGACCCTATCTACGAGCAGTACTTC	CASSLLYGTSDPIYEQYF
TRBV5-1	-	TRBJ2-2	-	TGCGCCAGCAGGGGCGACGTCACTGGTGGGGAGCTGTTTTTT	CASRGDVTGGELFF
TRBV28	TRBD1	TRBJ2-1	-	TGTGCCAGCATCCCCGGGACAGGGGGATACAATGAGCAGTTCTTC	CASIPGTGGYNEQFF
TRBV9	TRBD2	TRBJ2-7	-	TGTGCCAGCAGCCCAACCTCGGGACTAGGCCGGAGCTCCTACGAGCAGTACTTC	CASSPTSGLGRSSYEQYF